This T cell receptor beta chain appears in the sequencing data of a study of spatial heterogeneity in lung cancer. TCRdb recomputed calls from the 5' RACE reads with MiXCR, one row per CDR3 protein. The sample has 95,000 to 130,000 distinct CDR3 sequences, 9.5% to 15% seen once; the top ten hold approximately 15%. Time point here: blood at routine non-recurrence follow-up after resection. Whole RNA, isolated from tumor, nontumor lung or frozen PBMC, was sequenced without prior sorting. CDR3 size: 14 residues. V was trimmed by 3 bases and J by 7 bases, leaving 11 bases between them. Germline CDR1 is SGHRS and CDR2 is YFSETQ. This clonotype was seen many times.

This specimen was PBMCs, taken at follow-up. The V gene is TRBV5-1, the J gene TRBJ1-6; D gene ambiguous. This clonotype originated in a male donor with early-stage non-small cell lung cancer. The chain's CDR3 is CASSSGRPNSPLHF. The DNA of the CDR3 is TGCGCCAGCAGCTCGGGCCGCCCAAATTCACCCCTCCACTTT.